A selection of T cell receptor beta chains follows, all from one sample in a study of T cell responses to AZD1222 COVID-19 vaccine. Sequencing used immunoSEQ multiplex PCR; TCRdb keeps in-frame clones, though not all of them. The sample lists about 140,000 clones, approximately 91% occurring once. Sequencing used peripheral blood, obtained 28 days after the second dose of the MenACWY control vaccine. These TCRs come from an adult who received the MenACWY meningococcal vaccine as a control. Both conserved end residues are part of each CDR3. The D gene is left open where the match is weak. Some rows have no size entry. The others give once, few or many, or a class for an expanded clone.

>once|TRBV6-2/TRBV6-3|TRBD2|TRBJ2-1
TGTGCCAGCAGTACTAGGACTAGCGGGGGGTCGTACAATGAGCAGTTCTTC
CASSTRTSGGSYNEQFF
>-|TRBV7-2|-|TRBJ1-1
TGTGCCAGCAGCTTCACAGGGTACTCTGAAGCTTTCTTT
CASSFTGYSEAFF
>-|TRBV18|-|TRBJ1-2
TGTGCCAGCTCACCATCGGATAACTATGGCTACACCTTC
CASSPSDNYGYTF
>-|TRBV28|TRBD2|TRBJ2-7
TGTGCCAGCACTCTATCCGCGGCGGGAGCGACCTACGAGCAGTACTTC
CASTLSAAGATYEQYF
>-|TRBV11-2|-|TRBJ1-5
TGTGCCAGCAGCTGGGGAGGCAATCAGCCCCAGCATTTT
CASSWGGNQPQHF
>-|TRBV3-1/TRBV3-2|-|TRBJ1-5
TGTGCCAGCAGCCAAGGGGCATCGGCAGTTGGTCAGCCCCAGCATTTT
CASSQGASAVGQPQHF
>-|TRBV11-3|-|TRBJ2-7
TGTGCCAGCAGCTTAGAGGGGGTCTCTTACGAGCAGTACTTC
CASSLEGVSYEQYF
>many|TRBV21-1|-|TRBJ1-3
TGTGCCAGCAGCTTCCAGGGGACAGTCGGAAACACCATATATTTT
CASSFQGTVGNTIYF
>few|TRBV30|-|TRBJ1-5
TGTGCCTGGAGTACCTTCCATCAGCCCCAGCATTTT
CAWSTFHQPQHF
>-|TRBV23-1|TRBD1|TRBJ1-1
TGCGCCAGCAGTCAACCCCTTGGACAGGGGATGAACACTGAAGCTTTCTTT
CASSQPLGQGMNTEAFF
>-|TRBV28|-|TRBJ1-1
TGTGCCAGCGTCTTAGGGCCAGGGGCAGGGGTCACTGAAGCTTTCTTT
CASVLGPGAGVTEAFF
>-|TRBV9|-|TRBJ1-2
TGTGCCAGCGGACGTCCGACGGGCTATGGCTACACCTTC
CASGRPTGYGYTF
>-|TRBV4-1|-|TRBJ1-1
TGCGCCAGCAGCCGAAGCCTGGGCAGGAACACTGAAGCTTTCTTT
CASSRSLGRNTEAFF
>-|TRBV20-1|-|TRBJ2-1
TGCAGTGCCAGTCTCCGGGCGGCGGTTTCCGATGAGCAGTTCTTC
CSASLRAAVSDEQFF
>-|TRBV6-2/TRBV6-3|TRBD1|TRBJ1-5
TGTGCCAGCAACCCTACAGGGGGCCGAAGCAATCAGCCCCAGCATTTT
CASNPTGGRSNQPQHF
>-|TRBV11-1|-|TRBJ1-1
TGTGCCAGCAGCTTTTCGGGCCGCAGGGGCACTGAAGCTTTCTTT
CASSFSGRRGTEAFF
>-|TRBV4-1|-|TRBJ2-5
TGCGCCAGCAGCCAAGAACCCCCGGGACGGAATCAAGAGACCCAGTACTTC
CASSQEPPGRNQETQYF
>-|TRBV28|-|TRBJ1-1
TGTGCCAGCAGTTCCCCGTTTGGGATTGAAGCTTTCTTT
CASSSPFGIEAFF
>few|TRBV7-9|TRBD2|TRBJ2-1
TGTGCCAGCAGCCGGGGACTAGCGGGATACAATGAGCAGTTCTTC
CASSRGLAGYNEQFF
>-|TRBV5-1|-|TRBJ2-7
TGCGCCAGCAGCTTGGGACTGGGACCCTACGAGCAGTACTTC
CASSLGLGPYEQYF
>few|TRBV5-1|-|TRBJ1-2
TGCGCCAGCAGCTTCTGGGGGGGCCAAGGAGATGGCTACACCTTC
CASSFWGGQGDGYTF
>once|TRBV6-5|-|TRBJ2-7
TGTGCCAGCAGTCTCCTTCGGAGGGGGCCCGAGCAGTACTTC
CASSLLRRGPEQYF
>once|TRBV12-3/TRBV12-4|-|TRBJ1-4
TGTGCCAGCAGTTTATGGGCGGAGGAAAAACTGTTTTTT
CASSLWAEEKLFF
>once|TRBV23-1|-|TRBJ1-5
TGCGCCAGCAGTCAATCTCAGGGTCAGCCCCAGCATTTT
CASSQSQGQPQHF
>-|TRBV11-3|-|TRBJ1-1
TGTGCCAGCAGCTTAGTAGGGGTGAACACTGAAGCTTTCTTT
CASSLVGVNTEAFF
>-|TRBV5-8|-|TRBJ1-1
TGTGCCAGCAGCTTATACCTGGGGGGGGCTCAGAACACTGAAGCTTTCTTT
CASSLYLGGAQNTEAFF
>-|TRBV7-9|-|TRBJ1-4
TGTGCCAGCAGCTTAATTAAGGAAAAACTGTTTTTT
CASSLIKEKLFF
>-|TRBV10-2|-|TRBJ2-2
TGCGCCAGCAATTTTGACGGGGAGCTGTTTTTT
CASNFDGELFF
>-|TRBV4-3|-|TRBJ1-2
TGCGCCAGCAGCGAACCCGGGAGACCTTATGGCTACACCTTC
CASSEPGRPYGYTF
>few|TRBV7-2|-|TRBJ1-3
TGTGCCAGCAGCTTGGTACAGGGAGTAAACACCATATATTTT
CASSLVQGVNTIYF
>-|TRBV4-2|-|TRBJ1-1
TGTGCCAGCAGCCAAGATGCCAGAGGAGCGACTGAAGCTTTCTTT
CASSQDARGATEAFF
>-|TRBV5-5|-|TRBJ1-6
TGTGCCAGCAGCTTGGGGGCGGACGGATTTTCACCCCTCCACTTT
CASSLGADGFSPLHF
>-|TRBV19|TRBD1|TRBJ2-6
TGTGCCAGTAGTATCCGGAGGACAGGGGGCTCCTCTGGGGCCAACGTCCTGACTTTC
CASSIRRTGGSSGANVLTF
>-|TRBV9|TRBD1|TRBJ1-2
TGTGCCAGCAGCGATCAGACAGGGGGCGCCGTTAACTATGGCTACACCTTC
CASSDQTGGAVNYGYTF
>-|TRBV7-9|-|TRBJ2-5
TGTGCCAGCAGCCCCAGCCTGGCTTGGCAAGAGACCCAGTACTTC
CASSPSLAWQETQYF
>-|TRBV11-3|-|TRBJ1-1
TGTGCCAGCAGCCCGGGACTGCCAAACACTGAAGCTTTCTTT
CASSPGLPNTEAFF
>-|TRBV7-3|TRBD2|TRBJ2-3
TGTGCCAGCAGCCCGAGATCGGGACTAGAGTTGTATTTT
CASSPRSGLELYF
>-|TRBV4-1|-|TRBJ2-1
TGCGCCAGCAGCCAATTATTTGGAGACATACTTTACAATGAGCAGTTCTTC
CASSQLFGDILYNEQFF
>-|TRBV12-3/TRBV12-4|-|TRBJ2-2
TGTGCCAGCAGGCCCTGGGGAGGCGGGGAGCTGTTTTTT
CASRPWGGGELFF
>-|TRBV5-8|-|TRBJ1-5
TGTGCCAGCAGCTTGTTTCTGGAGTTCGACCAGCCCCAGCATTTT
CASSLFLEFDQPQHF
>few|TRBV3-1/TRBV3-2|TRBD1|TRBJ2-7
TGTGCCAGCAGCCTCACCGGGACAGGGACTGTCCAGCAGTACTTC
CASSLTGTGTVQQYF
>-|TRBV27|TRBD1|TRBJ2-7
TGTGCCAGCAGCCCCCGGGACAGCGCCTACGAGCAGTACTTC
CASSPRDSAYEQYF
>-|TRBV5-1|TRBD1|TRBJ1-3
TGCGCCAGCAGCTTCACAGGGGTGGACACCATATATTTT
CASSFTGVDTIYF
>-|TRBV7-2|-|TRBJ2-5
TGTGCCAGCAGCTTAGAGTCAGCGGGGACAGTGTACCAAGAGACCCAGTACTTC
CASSLESAGTVYQETQYF
>-|TRBV7-9|TRBD1|TRBJ1-4
TGTGCCAGCAGCTTGGGACAGGTTAATGAAAAACTGTTTTTT
CASSLGQVNEKLFF
>-|TRBV4-1|-|TRBJ1-6
TGCGCCAGCAGCCAAGGGGTCCAGTCACCCCTCCACTTT
CASSQGVQSPLHF
>-|TRBV12-5|-|TRBJ1-1
TGTGCTAGTGGCTTGGGACGGCGGGACACTGAAGCTTTCTTT
CASGLGRRDTEAFF
>once|TRBV6-1|TRBD2|TRBJ2-2
TGTGCCAGCAGTGCCGTTATCGGGGGGAGCACCGGGGAGCTGTTTTTT
CASSAVIGGSTGELFF